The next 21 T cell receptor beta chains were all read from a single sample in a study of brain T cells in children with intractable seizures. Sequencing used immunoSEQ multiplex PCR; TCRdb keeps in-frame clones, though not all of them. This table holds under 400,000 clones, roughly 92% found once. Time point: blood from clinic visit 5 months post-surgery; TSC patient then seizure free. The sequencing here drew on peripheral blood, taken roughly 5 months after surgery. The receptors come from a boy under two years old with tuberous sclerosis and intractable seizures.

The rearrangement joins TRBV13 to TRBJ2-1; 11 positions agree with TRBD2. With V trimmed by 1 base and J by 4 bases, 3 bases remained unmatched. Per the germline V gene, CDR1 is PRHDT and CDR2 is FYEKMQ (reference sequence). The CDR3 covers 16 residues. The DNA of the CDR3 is TGTGCCAGCAGCTTAGTCGCTAGCGGGGGGTACAATGAGCAGTTCTTC. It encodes CASSLVASGGYNEQFF. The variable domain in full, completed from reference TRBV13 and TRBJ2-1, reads AAGVIQSPRHLIKEKRETATLKCYPIPRHDTVYWYQQGPGQDPQFLISFYEKMQSDKGSIPDRFSAQQFSDYHSELNMSSLELGDSALYFCASSLVASGGYNEQFFGPGTRLTVL.

This chain's CDR3 is CASSQGYRGMNTEAFF. CDR3 in DNA: TGTGCCAGCAGCCAAGGGTACAGGGGGATGAACACTGAAGCTTTCTTT. The V gene is TRBV14, the J gene TRBJ1-1; 8 bases fit TRBD1. The V and J ends lost 1 base and 0 bases, in that order; junction bases with no gene match: 4. The CDR3 covers 16 residues. CDR1 is SGHDN and CDR2 is FVKESK in the germline V gene.

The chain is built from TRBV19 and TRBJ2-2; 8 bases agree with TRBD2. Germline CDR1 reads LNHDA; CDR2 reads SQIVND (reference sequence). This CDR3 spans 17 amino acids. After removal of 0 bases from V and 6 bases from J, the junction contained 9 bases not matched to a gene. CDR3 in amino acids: CASSIDSTGGKAGELFF. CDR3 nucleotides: TGTGCCAGTAGTATAGATTCAACGGGAGGGAAGGCCGGGGAGCTGTTTTTT.

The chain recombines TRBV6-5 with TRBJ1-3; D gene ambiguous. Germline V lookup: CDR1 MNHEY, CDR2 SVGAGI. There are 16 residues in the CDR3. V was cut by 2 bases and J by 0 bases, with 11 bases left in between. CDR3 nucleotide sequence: TGTGCCAGCAGTTACCCCAGCGGCTTCTCTGGAAACACCATATATTTT. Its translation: CASSYPSGFSGNTIYF.

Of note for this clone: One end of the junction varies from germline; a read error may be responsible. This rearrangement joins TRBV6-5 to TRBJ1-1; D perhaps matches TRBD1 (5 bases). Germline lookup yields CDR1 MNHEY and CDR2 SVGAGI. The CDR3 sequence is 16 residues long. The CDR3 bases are TGTGCCAGCAGTTACCGTACTAGCAGGGTGAACGCTGAAGCTTTCTTT. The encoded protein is CASSYRTSRVNAEAFF.

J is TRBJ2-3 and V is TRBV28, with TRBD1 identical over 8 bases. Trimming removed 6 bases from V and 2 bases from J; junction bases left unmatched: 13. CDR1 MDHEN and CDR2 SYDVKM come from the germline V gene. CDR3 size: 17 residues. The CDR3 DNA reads TGTGCCAGCAGCAGCCCAAGACAGGGGCAAAACACAGATACGCAGTATTTT. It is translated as CASSSPRQGQNTDTQYF.

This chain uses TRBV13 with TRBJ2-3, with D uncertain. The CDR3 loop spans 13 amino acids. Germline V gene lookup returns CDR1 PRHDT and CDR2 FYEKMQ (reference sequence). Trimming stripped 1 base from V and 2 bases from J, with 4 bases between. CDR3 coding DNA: TGTGCCAGCAGCTTAGAAAACACAGATACGCAGTATTTT. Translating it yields CASSLENTDTQYF.

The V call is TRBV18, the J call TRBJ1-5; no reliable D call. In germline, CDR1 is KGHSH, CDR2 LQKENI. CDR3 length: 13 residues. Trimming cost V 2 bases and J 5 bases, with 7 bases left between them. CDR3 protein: CASSPNRHQPQHF. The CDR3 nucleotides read TGTGCCAGCTCACCAAATCGCCATCAGCCCCAGCATTTT.

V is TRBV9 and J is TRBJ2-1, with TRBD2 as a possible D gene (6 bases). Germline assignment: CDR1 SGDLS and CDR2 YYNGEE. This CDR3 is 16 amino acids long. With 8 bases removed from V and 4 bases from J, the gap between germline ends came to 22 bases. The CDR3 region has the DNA TGTGCCAGACGGGTACGGAAGCGGAGGGCGTACAATGAGCAGTTCTTC. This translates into CARRVRKRRAYNEQFF. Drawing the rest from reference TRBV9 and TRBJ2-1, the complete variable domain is DSGVTQTPKHLITATGQRVTLRCSPRSGDLSVYWYQQSLDQGLQFLIQYYNGEERAKGNILERFSAQQFPDLHSELNLSSLELGDSALYFCARRVRKRRAYNEQFFGPGTRLTVL.

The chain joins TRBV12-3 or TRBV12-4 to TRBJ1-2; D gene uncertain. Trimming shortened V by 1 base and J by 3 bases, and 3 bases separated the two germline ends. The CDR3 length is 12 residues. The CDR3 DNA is TGTGCCAGCAGTTTAGTGGACTATGGCTACACCTTC. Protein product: CASSLVDYGYTF.

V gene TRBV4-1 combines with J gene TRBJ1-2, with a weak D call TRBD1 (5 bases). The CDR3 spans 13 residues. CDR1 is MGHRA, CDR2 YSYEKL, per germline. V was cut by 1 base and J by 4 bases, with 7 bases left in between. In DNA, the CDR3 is TGCGCCAGCAGCCAAGGACAGCTCTATGGCTACACCTTC. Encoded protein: CASSQGQLYGYTF.

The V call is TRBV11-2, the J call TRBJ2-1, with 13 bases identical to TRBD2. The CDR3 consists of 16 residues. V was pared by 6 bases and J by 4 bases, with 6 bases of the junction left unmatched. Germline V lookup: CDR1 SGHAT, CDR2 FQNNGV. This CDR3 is CASSVGLAGTYNEQFF. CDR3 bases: TGTGCCAGCAGTGTGGGACTAGCGGGGACTTACAATGAGCAGTTCTTC.

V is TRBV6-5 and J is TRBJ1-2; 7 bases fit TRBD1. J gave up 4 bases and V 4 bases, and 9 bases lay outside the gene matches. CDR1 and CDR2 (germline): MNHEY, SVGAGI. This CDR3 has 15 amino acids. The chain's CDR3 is CASSSPYRGIYGYTF. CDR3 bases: TGTGCCAGCAGTTCCCCTTACAGGGGAATCTATGGCTACACCTTC.

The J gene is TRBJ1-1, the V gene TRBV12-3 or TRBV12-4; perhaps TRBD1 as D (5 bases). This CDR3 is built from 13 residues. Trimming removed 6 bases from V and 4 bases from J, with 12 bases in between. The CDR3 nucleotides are TGTGCCAGCAGGTTGACAGCGCGCACTGAAGCTTTCTTT. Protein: CASRLTARTEAFF.

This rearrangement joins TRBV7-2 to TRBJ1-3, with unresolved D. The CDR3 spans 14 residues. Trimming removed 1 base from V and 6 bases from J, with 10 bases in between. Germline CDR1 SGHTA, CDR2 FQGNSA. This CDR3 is CASSLDRPENTIYF. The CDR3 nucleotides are TGTGCCAGCAGCTTAGATAGACCCGAAAACACCATATATTTT.

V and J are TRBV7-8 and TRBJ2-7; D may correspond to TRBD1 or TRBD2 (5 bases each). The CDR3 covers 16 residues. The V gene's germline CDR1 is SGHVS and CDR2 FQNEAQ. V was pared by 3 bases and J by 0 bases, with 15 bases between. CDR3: CASSLGDRDVSYEQYF. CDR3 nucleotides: TGTGCCAGCAGCTTGGGGGACCGGGACGTCTCCTACGAGCAGTACTTC.

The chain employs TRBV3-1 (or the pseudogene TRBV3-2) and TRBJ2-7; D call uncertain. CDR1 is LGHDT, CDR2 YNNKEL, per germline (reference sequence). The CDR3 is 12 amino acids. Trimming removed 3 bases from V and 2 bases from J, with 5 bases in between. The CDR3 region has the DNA TGTGCCAGCAGCCATGGGGCCTACGAGCAGTACTTC. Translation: CASSHGAYEQYF.

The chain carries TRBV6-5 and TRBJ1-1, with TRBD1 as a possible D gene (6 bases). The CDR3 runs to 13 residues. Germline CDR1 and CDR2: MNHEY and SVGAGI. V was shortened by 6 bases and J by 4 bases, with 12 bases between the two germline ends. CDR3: CASRKGGSTEAFF. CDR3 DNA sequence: TGTGCCAGCAGGAAAGGGGGGAGCACTGAAGCTTTCTTT.

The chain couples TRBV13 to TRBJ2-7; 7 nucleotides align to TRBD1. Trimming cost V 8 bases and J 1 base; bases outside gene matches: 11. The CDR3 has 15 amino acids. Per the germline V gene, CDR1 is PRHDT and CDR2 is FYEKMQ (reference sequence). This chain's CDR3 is CASATGDTWSYEQYF. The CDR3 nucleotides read TGTGCCAGCGCCACAGGGGATACGTGGTCCTACGAGCAGTACTTC.

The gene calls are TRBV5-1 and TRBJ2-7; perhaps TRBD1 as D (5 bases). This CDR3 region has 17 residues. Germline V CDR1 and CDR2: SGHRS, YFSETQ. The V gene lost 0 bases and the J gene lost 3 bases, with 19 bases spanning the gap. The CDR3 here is CASSLANTTGPVYEQYF. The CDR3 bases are TGCGCCAGCAGCTTGGCCAATACTACAGGACCCGTCTACGAGCAGTACTTC.

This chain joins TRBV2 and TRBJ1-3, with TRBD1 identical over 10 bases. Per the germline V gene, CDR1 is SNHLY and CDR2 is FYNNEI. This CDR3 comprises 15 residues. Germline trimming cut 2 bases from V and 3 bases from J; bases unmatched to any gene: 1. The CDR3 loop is CASSERTGGGNTIYF. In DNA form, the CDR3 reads TGTGCCAGCAGTGAAAGGACAGGGGGTGGAAACACCATATATTTT.